A selection of T cell receptor beta chains follows, all from one sample in a study of CD8 T cells in ankylosing spondylitis. MiXCR, run by TCRdb on the 5' RACE reads, gives a single entry per CDR3 protein. The sample has some 92,000 distinct CDR3 sequences, around 25% seen once. What was sequenced was blood, either unsorted or a sorted T cell fraction (not recorded which). These receptors all stem from a male donor with ankylosing spondylitis or in good health (not recorded which). The CDR3 runs from the conserved cysteine through the conserved F or W. The D gene is left open where the match is weak. For some rows the clone size is stated as once, few or many, or as a class when expanded; others skip it.

D gene	V gene	J gene	clone size	CDR3 DNA	CDR3 protein
TRBD2	TRBV20-1	TRBJ2-3	few	TGCAGTGAGAAGCGGGGGGACACAGATACGCAGTATTTT	CSEKRGDTDTQYF
.	TRBV29-1	TRBJ2-1	.	TGCAGCGGGTTATTCCGGGGTGAGCAGTTCTTC	CSGLFRGEQFF
.	TRBV20-1	TRBJ1-4	many	TGCAGTGCTAGAGGGGTGGAAAAACTGTTTTTT	CSARGVEKLFF
TRBD1	TRBV12-3/TRBV12-4	TRBJ1-6	.	TGTGCCAGCAGTTTTACAGGGGGCGCAGATTCACCCCTCCACTTT	CASSFTGGADSPLHF
.	TRBV9	TRBJ2-1	.	TGTGCCAGCAGCGACGCTTCCAATGAGCAGTTCTTC	CASSDASNEQFF
TRBD2	TRBV20-1	TRBJ2-1	many	TGCAGTGCTAGGATCGGTCTAGCGGGGGTACACAATGAGCAGTTCTTC	CSARIGLAGVHNEQFF
TRBD2	TRBV15	TRBJ2-6	few	TGTGCCACCAGCAGAGTAACGGGGGGTTTAGCCAACGTCCTGACTTTC	CATSRVTGGLANVLTF
TRBD2	TRBV20-1	TRBJ2-2	.	TGCAGTGCTGGGGGACTAGCGGCGAACACCGGGGAGCTGTTTTTT	CSAGGLAANTGELFF
.	TRBV3-1	TRBJ2-5	.	TGTGCCAGCAGCCCGACGGGACTTTCGTACCAAGAGACCCAGTACTTC	CASSPTGLSYQETQYF
TRBD1	TRBV5-1	TRBJ1-1	.	TGCGCCAGCAGCTTGACGCAGGGGGTGGGAGGACAAGCTTTCTTT	CASSLTQGVGGQAFF
.	TRBV18	TRBJ2-3	.	TGTGCCAGCTCACCACTACCGGGAGAGGGGGCAGATACGCAGTATTTT	CASSPLPGEGADTQYF
.	TRBV5-1	TRBJ2-4	.	TGCGCCAGCAGCTTGCCCAGTTCAAACATTCAGTACTTC	CASSLPSSNIQYF
.	TRBV10-3	TRBJ1-2	few	TGTGCCATCAGTGAGGGAAGGAATCAGGGCTACACCTTC	CAISEGRNQGYTF
TRBD1	TRBV7-2	TRBJ2-2	.	TGTGCCAGCAGCTTAATCGGACAGGGCACCGGGGAGCTGTTTTTT	CASSLIGQGTGELFF
.	TRBV5-1	TRBJ2-3	.	TGCGCCAGCAGCTCTACAGGGGCGGGGGGCACAGATACGCAGTATTTT	CASSSTGAGGTDTQYF
.	TRBV7-7	TRBJ2-1	.	TGTGCTAGCAGCTTAGCCGGAGGGCGGGTCAATGAGCAGTTCTTC	CASSLAGGRVNEQFF
.	TRBV7-9	TRBJ1-3	many	TGTGCCAGCAGCTTACCACCTGGAGCTGGAAACACCATATATTTT	CASSLPPGAGNTIYF
.	TRBV20-1	TRBJ1-1	.	TGCAGTGCCAGGATCGATTCTGAAGCTTTCTTT	CSARIDSEAFF
.	TRBV5-1	TRBJ2-2	few	TGCGCCAGCAGCTTTGAACAGGCGAACACCGGGGAGCTGTTTTTT	CASSFEQANTGELFF
.	TRBV7-7	TRBJ2-2	many	TGTGCCAGCAGCACAGGGTCCGGGGAGCTGTTTTTT	CASSTGSGELFF
.	TRBV3-1	TRBJ2-5	few	TGTGCCAGCAGCCAAGGAATAGGGAGAGAGACCCAGTACTTC	CASSQGIGRETQYF
.	TRBV18	TRBJ2-1	few	TGTGCCAGCTCAACCCGGGACGGGGGTAATGAGCAGTTCTTC	CASSTRDGGNEQFF
.	TRBV5-8	TRBJ2-3	.	TGTGCCAGCAGCTTGGCCTGGGGGGAGGCCTCAACAGATACGCAGTATTTT	CASSLAWGEASTDTQYF
TRBD2	TRBV7-8	TRBJ2-1	.	TGTGCCAGCAGCTTACCCTCAGCGGGGGGCACCTACAATGAGCAGTTCTTC	CASSLPSAGGTYNEQFF
.	TRBV5-1	TRBJ1-4	.	TGCGCCAGCAGCTTGAGCTCAACTAATGAAAAACTGTTTTTT	CASSLSSTNEKLFF
.	TRBV7-6	TRBJ2-1	.	TGTGCCAGCAGCTGGGGAACCTACAATGAGCAGTTCTTC	CASSWGTYNEQFF
.	TRBV12-3/TRBV12-4	TRBJ2-1	few	TGTGCCAGCAGTTTATCCCGGCAGAGTGAGCAGTTCTTC	CASSLSRQSEQFF
TRBD1	TRBV5-5	TRBJ2-7	.	TGTGCCAGCAGCACCTTGGGACAGGGGGAAGAGCAGTACTTC	CASSTLGQGEEQYF
TRBD2	TRBV20-1	TRBJ2-7	.	TGCAGTGCTAGAGTCCGGACTAGCGGAACCTACGAGCAGTACTTC	CSARVRTSGTYEQYF
.	TRBV28	TRBJ2-5	.	TGTGCCAGCAGTTTGGGGGGCAATAGGGAGACCCAGTACTTC	CASSLGGNRETQYF
.	TRBV20-1	TRBJ1-2	.	TGCAGTGCTAGAGGGGGGGACGGGAGGGTATATGGCTACACCTTC	CSARGGDGRVYGYTF
.	TRBV18	TRBJ2-2	many	TGTGCCAGCTCAAGCCAGGGAAACACCGGGGAGCTGTTTTTT	CASSSQGNTGELFF
TRBD2	TRBV11-2	TRBJ2-3	few	TGTGCCAGCAGCCCCCTGGCTAGCGGGAGGTGGGATACGCAGTATTTT	CASSPLASGRWDTQYF
TRBD1	TRBV29-1	TRBJ2-2	few	TGCAGCGTACCGGGACAGGGGACAACCGGGGAGCTGTTTTTT	CSVPGQGTTGELFF
.	TRBV20-1	TRBJ2-3	.	TGCAGTGCCCTGAGGTTGGGGCCGGCACATACCCTGAACACAGATACGCAGTATTTT	CSALRLGPAHTLNTDTQYF
.	TRBV11-2	TRBJ2-2	.	TGTGCCAGCAGCCCCCTAAACACCGGGGAGCTGTTTTTT	CASSPLNTGELFF
.	TRBV20-1	TRBJ2-7	many	TGCAGTGCTAGACTATCTGGACAAGCCTACGAGCAGTACTTC	CSARLSGQAYEQYF
.	TRBV29-1	TRBJ2-1	few	TGCAGCGTTCAACAGGGATTCGATGAGCAGTTCTTC	CSVQQGFDEQFF
TRBD1	TRBV12-3/TRBV12-4	TRBJ2-1	.	TGTGCCAGCAGTTTAGAGACAGGGTGGAATGAGCAGTTCTTC	CASSLETGWNEQFF
.	TRBV12-3/TRBV12-4	TRBJ2-7	.	TGTGCCAGCAGTGCCGTGTACGAGCAGTACTTC	CASSAVYEQYF
.	TRBV7-8	TRBJ2-1	.	TGTGCCAGCAGCTTAGAACCGGGGGTCAATGAGCAGTTCTTC	CASSLEPGVNEQFF
.	TRBV7-7	TRBJ2-2	.	TGTGCTAGCAGCTTAGGAAGCACCGGGGAGCTGTTTTTT	CASSLGSTGELFF
.	TRBV20-1	TRBJ2-5	many	TGCAGTGCTAGTTTAACGGGATTCACGGAGACCCAGTACTTC	CSASLTGFTETQYF
.	TRBV18	TRBJ2-5	few	TGTGCCAGCTCCCGAACGCCCGGGGCCCAAGAGACCCAGTACTTC	CASSRTPGAQETQYF
.	TRBV7-2	TRBJ2-3	.	TGTGCCAGCAGCCATGAGTCTAGCACAGATACGCAGTATTTT	CASSHESSTDTQYF
TRBD1	TRBV5-1	TRBJ1-6	.	TGCGCCAGCAGGCGGGGGACAGGCGGTAATTCACCCCTCCACTTT	CASRRGTGGNSPLHF
.	TRBV5-1	TRBJ2-2	few	TGCGCCAGCACGCTACAGGGGACTCCGTGGAAGCTGTTTTTT	CASTLQGTPWKLFF